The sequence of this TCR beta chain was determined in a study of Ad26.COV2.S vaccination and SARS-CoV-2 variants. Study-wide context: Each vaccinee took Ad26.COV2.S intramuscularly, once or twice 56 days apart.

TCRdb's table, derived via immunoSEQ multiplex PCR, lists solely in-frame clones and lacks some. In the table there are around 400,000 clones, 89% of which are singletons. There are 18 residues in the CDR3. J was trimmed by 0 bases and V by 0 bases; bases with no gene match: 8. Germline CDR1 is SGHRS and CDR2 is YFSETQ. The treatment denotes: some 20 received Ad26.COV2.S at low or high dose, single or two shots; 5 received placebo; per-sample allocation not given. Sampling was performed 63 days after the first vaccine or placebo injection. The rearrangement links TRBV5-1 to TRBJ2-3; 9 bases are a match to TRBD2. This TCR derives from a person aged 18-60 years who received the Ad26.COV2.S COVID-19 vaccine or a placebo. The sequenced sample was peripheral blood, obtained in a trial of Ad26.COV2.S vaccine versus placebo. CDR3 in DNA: TGCGCCAGCAGCTTGGAGCCTAGCGGGAAGCCTAGCACAGATACGCAGTATTTT. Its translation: CASSLEPSGKPSTDTQYF. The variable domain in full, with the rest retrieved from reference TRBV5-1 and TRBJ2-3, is KAGVTQTPRYLIKTRGQQVTLSCSPISGHRSVSWYQQTPGQGLQFLFEYFSETQRNKGNFPGRFSGRQFSNSRSEMNVSTLELGDSALYLCASSLEPSGKPSTDTQYFGPGTRLTVL.